Shown below are 2 T cell receptor beta chains from a single sample sequenced in a study of CD8 T cells in Susac syndrome. An amount of RNA that ranged from roughly 0.45 to 1 ug was reverse transcribed with random hexamers. TCRdb independently ran MiXCR on the immunoSEQ multiplex PCR reads; one entry per CDR3 protein. Of 120,000 to 150,000 distinct CDR3 sequences listed, about 94% are singletons. Sequencing was done on a sample of CD8+ T cells from PBMCs. These receptors were collected from a human donor in good health.

The V gene is TRBV6-2 or TRBV6-3, the J gene TRBJ2-3, with TRBD2 matching 11 bases. In germline, CDR1 is MNHEY, CDR2 SVGEGT. The CDR3 consists of 17 residues. With V trimmed by 4 bases and J by 3 bases, 9 bases remained unmatched. DNA of the CDR3: TGTGCCAGCAGTTTCACCGTACTAGCGGGAGTGACAGATACGCAGTATTTT. It encodes CASSFTVLAGVTDTQYF.

This clonotype was detected only once. This chain connects TRBV28 to TRBJ2-3; D is unresolved. This CDR3 spans 15 amino acids. CDR1 is MDHEN and CDR2 is SYDVKM in the germline V gene. Deletions cut 3 bases from V and 0 bases from J, with 10 bases between. The CDR3 region has the DNA TGTGCCAGCAGTTTCTCCATGGGAAGCACAGATACGCAGTATTTT. It yields the protein CASSFSMGSTDTQYF.